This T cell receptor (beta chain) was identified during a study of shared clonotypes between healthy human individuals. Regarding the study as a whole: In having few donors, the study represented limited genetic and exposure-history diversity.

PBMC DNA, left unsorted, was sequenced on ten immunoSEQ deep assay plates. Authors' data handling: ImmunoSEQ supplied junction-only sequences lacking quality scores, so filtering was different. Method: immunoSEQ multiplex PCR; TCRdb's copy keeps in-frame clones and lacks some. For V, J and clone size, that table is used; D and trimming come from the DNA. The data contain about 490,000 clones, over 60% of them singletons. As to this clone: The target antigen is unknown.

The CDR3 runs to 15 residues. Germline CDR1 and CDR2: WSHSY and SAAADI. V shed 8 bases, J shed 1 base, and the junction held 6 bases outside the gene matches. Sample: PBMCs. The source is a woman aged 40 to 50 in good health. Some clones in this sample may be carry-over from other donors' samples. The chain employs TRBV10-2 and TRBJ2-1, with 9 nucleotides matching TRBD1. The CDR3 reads CASQLGQGSYNEQFF. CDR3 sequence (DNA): TGCGCCAGCCAACTAGGACAGGGGTCCTACAATGAGCAGTTCTTC.